This is a list of T cell receptor beta chains from one sample in a study of OX40 agonist ivuxolimab in advanced cancers. Sequencing was performed with immunoSEQ multiplex PCR; in TCRdb, only in-frame clones are kept and a portion is missing. The sample holds tens of thousands of clones; around 87% are singletons and the top ten take 28%. Specimen: CD4+ or CD8+ T cells sorted from blood, collected in a trial of the OX40 agonist ivuxolimab. The receptors were gathered from an adult with an advanced solid tumor such as melanoma, head and neck, liver or kidney cancer. Each CDR3 is given with its conserved first and last residue. A D gene is named only where the DNA matches it firmly. Expanded clones get a size class; other rows say once, few or many, or leave the size out.

DNA,CDR3,size,D,J,V
TGCGCCAGCAGCTTGGGGGGCCTGGGACAGGGGAGCCACGAGCAGTACTTC,CASSLGGLGQGSHEQYF,-,TRBD1,TRBJ2-7,TRBV5-1
TGTGCCTGGAGCAAGCGGGGGGGGACAGATACGCAGTATTTT,CAWSKRGGTDTQYF,-,TRBD2,TRBJ2-3,TRBV30
TGTGCCAGCAGCCCCGTGAGGGTGGATTATAATGAAAAACTGTTTTTT,CASSPVRVDYNEKLFF,-,-,TRBJ1-4,TRBV5-5
TGTGCCAGCAGTGAATACGGACAGGTTTACGAGCAGTACTTC,CASSEYGQVYEQYF,-,TRBD1,TRBJ2-7,TRBV6-1
TGCGCCAGCAGCCAAGATTACGAGCAGTACTTC,CASSQDYEQYF,-,-,TRBJ2-7,TRBV4-1
TGTGCCAGCAGCTCACCCGCCGGGACTAGCGGGGGGCCAGAAGATACGCAGTATTTT,CASSSPAGTSGGPEDTQYF,-,TRBD2,TRBJ2-3,TRBV7-9
TGCGCCAGCAGCCAAGAATGGTCGAACACTGAAGCTTTCTTT,CASSQEWSNTEAFF,-,-,TRBJ1-1,TRBV4-1
TGTGCCAGCAGCCCCGACTGGGGGGAGACCCAGTACTTC,CASSPDWGETQYF,-,-,TRBJ2-5,TRBV27
TGCAGCGTTGAAGTAGGGGGGCCCTACGAGCAGTACTTC,CSVEVGGPYEQYF,-,-,TRBJ2-7,TRBV29-1
TGTGCCAGTAGTACCGGCGTGGGGAATGGAGGCAATCAGCCCCAGCATTTT,CASSTGVGNGGNQPQHF,-,-,TRBJ1-5,TRBV19
TGTGCCAGCTTAACACACCAGAACACTGAAGCTTTCTTT,CASLTHQNTEAFF,-,-,TRBJ1-1,TRBV7-9
TGTGCCAGCAGCCCGGCGACAGGCAGAGGCACCGGGGAGCTGTTTTTT,CASSPATGRGTGELFF,-,-,TRBJ2-2,TRBV9
TGTGCCATCAGTGAGTCGGCAGGGGAGGAAAAACTGTTTTTT,CAISESAGEEKLFF,-,-,TRBJ1-4,TRBV10-3
TGTGCCAGCAGTTGGTACAGGGGGCCCGGGAACACTGAAGCTTTCTTT,CASSWYRGPGNTEAFF,-,TRBD1,TRBJ1-1,TRBV27
TGTGCCAGCAGCTTCCCTAGCGGGGGTATCTACGAGCAGTACTTC,CASSFPSGGIYEQYF,-,TRBD2,TRBJ2-7,TRBV5-4
TGTGCCAGTAGTATTGGGACTAGTTACGAGCAGTACTTC,CASSIGTSYEQYF,-,TRBD2,TRBJ2-7,TRBV19
TGTGCCAGCAGCGTATCGCAGGGGCATAACTATGGCTACACCTTC,CASSVSQGHNYGYTF,once,-,TRBJ1-2,TRBV9
TGCGCCAGCAGCCAAGTAACGTCTCCACAGAATGGCTACACCTTC,CASSQVTSPQNGYTF,-,-,TRBJ1-2,TRBV4-1
TGTGCCAGCAGCCAGCTAGCGGGGGGGCCGGTAAATGAGCAGTTCTTC,CASSQLAGGPVNEQFF,-,TRBD2,TRBJ2-1,TRBV7-8
TGTGCCACCAGCGTTCCAAGGGGGCAGCTCCTCCAAGAGACCCAGTACTTC,CATSVPRGQLLQETQYF,-,TRBD1,TRBJ2-5,TRBV15
TGTGCCAGCAGTGGGGGGGGCCCGGATACGCAGTATTTT,CASSGGGPDTQYF,-,-,TRBJ2-3,TRBV27
TGCGCCAGCAGCTTGGGGCCCAGGGGGGGCTACGAGCAGTACTTC,CASSLGPRGGYEQYF,-,-,TRBJ2-7,TRBV5-1